Listed here is a single TCR beta chain. Its antigen is as yet unknown. Only in-frame clones appear in the TCRdb table, and some are missing; sequencing was by immunoSEQ multiplex PCR. The sample holds a few million clones, just over 90% seen once. Selected positively for CCR7 and CD45RO-negative, naive CD8 cells excluded terminally differentiated effector memory CD45RA+ cells. The source of the sample is a study of shared clonotypes between healthy human individuals. Study information: CD4 naive and memory got three plates each, CD8 naive two, CD8 memory one. Regarding the study as a whole: Only blood underwent sampling, and tissue repertoires likely differ. Genetic and exposure-history diversity was limited by the few donors.

The source of this sequence is a young man in good health. Some clones in this sample may be carry-over from other donors' samples. Material: naive CD8+ T cells from PBMCs.

CDR3: CASLPGIYTF. The CDR3 DNA is TGTGCCAGCTTACCGGGAATTTACACCTTC. The rearrangement links TRBV7-9 to TRBJ1-2; D is ambiguous. V was trimmed by 8 bases and J by 11 bases, leaving 12 bases between them. There are 10 residues in the CDR3. Looked up from germline, CDR1 is SEHNR and CDR2 is FQNEAQ (reference sequence).